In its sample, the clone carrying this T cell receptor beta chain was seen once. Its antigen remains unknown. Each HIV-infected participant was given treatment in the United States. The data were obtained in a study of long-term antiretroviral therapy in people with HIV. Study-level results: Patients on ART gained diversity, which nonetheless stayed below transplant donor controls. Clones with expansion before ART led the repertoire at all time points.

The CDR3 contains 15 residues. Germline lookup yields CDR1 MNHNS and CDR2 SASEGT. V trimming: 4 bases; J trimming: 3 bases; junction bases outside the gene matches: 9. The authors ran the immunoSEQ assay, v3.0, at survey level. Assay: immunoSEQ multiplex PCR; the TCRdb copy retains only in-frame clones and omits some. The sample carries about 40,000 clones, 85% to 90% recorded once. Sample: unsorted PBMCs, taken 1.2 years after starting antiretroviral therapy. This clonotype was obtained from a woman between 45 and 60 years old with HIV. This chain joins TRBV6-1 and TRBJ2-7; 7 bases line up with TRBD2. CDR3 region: CASSVGAGGFYEQYF. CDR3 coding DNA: TGTGCCAGCAGTGTTGGTGCCGGGGGGTTCTACGAGCAGTACTTC.